A selection of T cell receptor beta chains follows, all from one sample in a study of radiotherapy plus CTLA-4 blockade in lung cancer. Data came from immunoSEQ multiplex PCR; TCRdb stores just in-frame clones and leaves some out. Altogether about 97,000 clones are present, approximately 75% being singletons, with the ten largest covering around 2.8%. The specimen comprised peripheral blood, sampled from a patient treated with radiotherapy plus ipilimumab. These receptors all come from a human donor with non-small cell lung cancer who had a partial response to radiotherapy plus ipilimumab. Some clones in this sample may be carry-over from other donors' samples. CDR3s include the opening cysteine and the closing phenylalanine or tryptophan. The order of the fields is clone size, J gene, D gene, V gene, CDR3 protein, CDR3 DNA. A D gene is named only where the DNA matches it firmly. The listing skips clone size in some rows; elsewhere it reads once, few, many or a size class.

NA	TRBJ2-5	TRBD1	TRBV19	CASSERTGFQETQYF	TGTGCCAGTAGTGAAAGGACAGGGTTTCAAGAGACCCAGTACTTC
once	TRBJ1-5	TRBD1	TRBV7-2	CASSLVDRAQPQHF	TGTGCCAGCAGCTTAGTGGACAGGGCCCAGCCCCAGCATTTT
NA	TRBJ1-2	NA	TRBV7-2	CASSLDRGAGYGYTF	TGTGCCAGCAGCTTAGACCGGGGAGCGGGATATGGCTACACCTTC
NA	TRBJ2-7	NA	TRBV6-5	CATRFAYEQYF	TGTGCCACCAGATTCGCCTACGAGCAGTACTTC
NA	TRBJ2-7	TRBD2	TRBV5-1	CASSRRTGGPYEQYF	TGCGCCAGCAGCCGAAGGACGGGGGGACCCTACGAGCAGTACTTC
NA	TRBJ2-1	NA	TRBV5-1	CASSLSSNNEQFF	TGCGCCAGCAGCTTGTCTAGCAACAATGAGCAGTTCTTC
NA	TRBJ2-1	NA	TRBV11-2	CASSLELGRTGDEQFF	TGTGCCAGCAGCTTAGAGTTAGGCCGAACAGGCGATGAGCAGTTCTTC
NA	TRBJ2-3	TRBD2	TRBV7-2	CASSLSVGEGTDTQYF	TGTGCCAGCAGCCTCTCAGTGGGGGAGGGAACAGATACGCAGTATTTT
NA	TRBJ2-2	NA	TRBV7-3	CASSSGPPGTGELFF	TGTGCCAGCAGTTCCGGACCCCCGGGGACCGGGGAGCTGTTTTTT
NA	TRBJ2-7	TRBD1	TRBV6-5	CASTRAGGNEQYF	TGTGCCAGCACTCGCGCAGGGGGAAACGAGCAGTACTTC
NA	TRBJ2-6	NA	TRBV28	CASNNRAGANVLTF	TGTGCCAGCAACAACAGGGCTGGGGCCAACGTCCTGACTTTC
NA	TRBJ2-2	TRBD1	TRBV7-3	CASSLRDRSLGTGELFF	TGTGCCAGCAGCTTAAGGGACAGAAGTTTGGGCACCGGGGAGCTGTTTTTT
NA	TRBJ2-3	TRBD2	TRBV19	CASSPSGRTDTQYF	TGTGCCAGTAGTCCTAGCGGGAGAACAGATACGCAGTATTTT
NA	TRBJ2-3	TRBD2	TRBV7-2	CASSSGPTDTQYF	TGTGCCAGCTCTAGCGGTCCCACAGATACGCAGTATTTT
once	TRBJ2-1	NA	TRBV10-1	CASSESIPVHEQFF	TGCGCCAGCAGTGAGTCGATTCCAGTTCATGAGCAGTTCTTC
NA	TRBJ2-2	TRBD1	TRBV18	CASSPGPGQGSWTGELFF	TGTGCCAGCTCACCGGGGCCAGGACAGGGATCATGGACCGGGGAGCTGTTTTTT
NA	TRBJ2-1	NA	TRBV9	CASSGARGFNEQFF	TGTGCCAGCAGCGGGGCTAGAGGGTTCAATGAGCAGTTCTTC
NA	TRBJ2-5	TRBD2	TRBV2	CASNLAGHQETQYF	TGTGCCAGCAATTTAGCGGGGCACCAAGAGACCCAGTACTTC
NA	TRBJ1-1	TRBD1	TRBV7-8	CASSLATGEAFF	TGTGCCAGCAGCTTAGCGACAGGGGAAGCTTTCTTT
NA	TRBJ2-4	TRBD2	TRBV19	CASSMIGGVKNIQYF	TGTGCCAGTAGTATGATCGGGGGGGTCAAAAACATTCAGTACTTC